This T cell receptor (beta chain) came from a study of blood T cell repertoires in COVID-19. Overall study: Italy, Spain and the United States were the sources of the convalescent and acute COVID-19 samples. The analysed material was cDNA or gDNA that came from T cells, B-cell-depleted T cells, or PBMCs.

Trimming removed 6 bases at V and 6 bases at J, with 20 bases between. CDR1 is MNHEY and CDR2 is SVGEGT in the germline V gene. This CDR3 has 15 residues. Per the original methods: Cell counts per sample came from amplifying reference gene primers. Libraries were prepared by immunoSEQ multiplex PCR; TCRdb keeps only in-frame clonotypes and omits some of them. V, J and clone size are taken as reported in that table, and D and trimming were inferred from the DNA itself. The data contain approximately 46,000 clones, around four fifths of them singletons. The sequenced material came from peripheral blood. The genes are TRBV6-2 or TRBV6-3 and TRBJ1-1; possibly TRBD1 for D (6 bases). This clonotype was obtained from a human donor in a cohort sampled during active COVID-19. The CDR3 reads CASSPPRGGEAEAFF. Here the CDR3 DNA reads TGTGCCAGCAGCCCCCCGAGGGGGGGCGAGGCTGAAGCTTTCTTT.